A selection of T cell receptor beta chains follows, all from one sample in a study of chemoradiotherapy in HPV16-positive cancers. Sequenced by immunoSEQ multiplex PCR; TCRdb stores in-frame clones only, minus some. The data contain 460 or so clones, more than 75% of them seen just once; the ten biggest clones take up roughly 13%. This material consisted of tumor tissue, taken from a patient who underwent chemoradiotherapy. These receptors came from a human donor with HPV-associated anogenital cancer. The CDR3 runs from the conserved cysteine through the conserved F or W. Each record gives: CDR3 protein, CDR3 DNA, V gene, D gene, J gene, clone size. The D gene is left open where the match is weak. Not every row has a clone size; where given, it reads once, few, many or a size class.

CASSLDGETGTRYEQYF TGTGCCAGCAGTCTTGATGGTGAGACAGGGACAAGGTACGAGCAGTACTTC TRBV2 TRBD1 TRBJ2-7 NA
CASSPGGGRKLFF TGTGCCAGCAGCCCCGGTGGGGGGAGAAAACTGTTTTTT TRBV28 NA TRBJ1-4 once
CASSGTSGTDGELFF TGTGCCAGCAGCGGGACTAGCGGGACGGACGGGGAGCTGTTTTTT TRBV9 TRBD2 TRBJ2-2 NA
CASSYSPGGNYGYTF TGTGCCAGCAGTTACAGTCCAGGGGGTAACTATGGCTACACCTTC TRBV6-6 TRBD1 TRBJ1-2 NA
CASSTVGDGSYEQYF TGTGCCAGTAGTACCGTCGGGGACGGGTCCTACGAGCAGTACTTC TRBV19 NA TRBJ2-7 NA
CASRAGRTYEQYF TGTGCCAGCAGGGCCGGGCGCACCTACGAGCAGTACTTC TRBV28 NA TRBJ2-7 few
CASRRTGSTNEKLFF TGTGCCAGCAGGCGCACAGGCTCAACTAATGAAAAACTGTTTTTT TRBV7-2 NA TRBJ1-4 NA
CASSLDRARTQYF TGTGCCAGCAGCCTTGACAGGGCCCGGACCCAGTACTTC TRBV7-2 TRBD1 TRBJ2-5 NA
CASSPMGLAEHEQYF TGTGCCAGCAGTCCAATGGGACTAGCCGAACACGAGCAGTACTTC TRBV27 TRBD2 TRBJ2-7 NA
CASRGLTDTQYF TGTGCCAGCCGGGGCTTAACAGATACGCAGTATTTT TRBV6-1 NA TRBJ2-3 NA